This record covers a single T cell receptor (beta chain). The clone's antigen remains unknown. No much larger clone exists at a distance of one base, and base qualities are not known. The data are from a study of blood T cell repertoires in COVID-19 (dated by TCRdb to the early 2020s). As for the study more broadly: Samples from collaborators originated in the United States, Italy and Spain and spanned both the acute and convalescent phases of COVID-19. The material from the prospective study consisted of cDNA or gDNA derived from T cells, B-cell-depleted T cells, or PBMCs. Subjects who had been exposed to COVID-19, were actively infected with it, or had recovered from it provided the deeply sampled blood TCRbeta repertoires that made up the dataset. The repertoires were released in a freely available public database intended as a resource for research on the immune response to SARS-CoV-2. The samples were drawn from two sources: the first 160 participants of the ongoing ImmuneRACE study, and over 1,000 subjects contributed by 6 global collaborators. Sample metadata almost always included a de-identified subject ID, COVID-19 status, age in years and sex. Where available, HLA class I and class II types were taken from metadata supplied by the sample provider and were not determined by assay-based typing. Points the paper makes about the study in general: Clinical and demographic metadata were provided uncurated, with the amount varying by source and participant.

Participants in the prospective study were enrolled through a virtual design, were aged roughly 18 to 100 years, and lived in roughly 25 United States geographic areas. To assign participants to cohorts, the prospective study relied on clinical history that participants themselves reported in a screening survey and a study questionnaire. A participant counted as exposed if, within 2 weeks of entering the study, that participant had been in contact with someone who had a PCR-confirmed or clinician-diagnosed COVID-19 case. Mobile phlebotomists in the prospective study collected whole blood, serum and a nasopharyngeal or oropharyngeal swab from every participant. Prospective study participants could optionally give additional blood draws and questionnaires over a 2-month period. Before DNA extraction, prospective study blood samples were shipped either frozen or at room temperature. TCRbeta CDR3 regions were amplified from genomic DNA by means of the immunoSEQ Assay, a bias-controlled multiplex PCR. As for how the authors treated the data: Nucleated cell counts per sample were estimated from amplification of reference gene primers within the assay. Sequence reads were collapsed and filtered to measure the absolute abundance of every unique TCRbeta CDR3 rearrangement. Productive Simpson clonality was computed per sample as the square root of Simpson's diversity index over productive rearrangements. TCRdb retrieved this table from immuneACCESS and kept in-frame rearrangements only. Not all clones are present; in checked studies, unresolved V genes account for under half, and no reason is known for the remainder. V, J and clone size derive from that table, while D and trimming were established from the DNA sequence. The sample table shows 150,000 to 200,000 clones, and 75% to 90% are seen once. Together, the top ten hold roughly 4.9% of the sample.

Including cysteine and phenylalanine, the CDR3 has 15 amino acids. CDR3 DNA is the only sequence kept; it has 45 bases, read in frame from the first base. Ends trimmed: V by 2 bases, J by 3 bases; bases unmatched to a gene: 6. CDR1 and CDR2 are drawn from the germline V gene: SGHTA, FQGNSA. The receptor was isolated from a man aged 65-85 years who had been exposed to COVID-19. The rearranged segments are TRBV7-2 and TRBJ1-1, with 7 junctional bases fitting TRBD1. Sequencing input: PBMCs or T cells enriched from blood (not recorded which). The CDR3 here reads CASSLKGAADTEAFF. In nucleotide form, the sequence is TGTGCCAGCAGCTTAAAGGGGGCCGCAGACACTGAAGCTTTCTTT.